This T cell receptor beta chain was sequenced in a study of shared clonotypes between healthy human individuals. CDR3 length equals 16 residues. From germline, CDR1 is SGHTA and CDR2 FQGNSA. V lost 1 base, J lost 3 bases, and 7 bases stayed unmatched. Concerning this clone itself: The target antigen is unknown.

Study results and limitations: Tissues were not sampled, only blood, and their repertoires likely differ. A limitation of the genetic and exposure-history diversity represented arose from few donors. Generation probability values for non-shared clonotypes were lower than those for clonotypes shared by all four donors.

The repertoire was sequenced with immunoSEQ multiplex PCR; TCRdb's copy has only in-frame clones and lacks some. This table has 2 million to 3 million clones, 90% to 95% appearing once. The sequence was obtained from a man younger than 30 in good health. Some clones in this sample may be carry-over from other donors' samples. The chain recombines TRBV7-2 with TRBJ2-7, with 9 nucleotides matching TRBD2. Source material: naive CD4+ T cells from PBMCs. This sample's subset: CD45RA+ positively selected. The CDR3, as DNA: TGTGCCAGCAGCTTAGTATCGGGACTAGCAGGCTACGAGCAGTACTTC. As protein: CASSLVSGLAGYEQYF.